Below, one TCR beta chain is given with its context. Produced via immunoSEQ multiplex PCR; TCRdb's table is partial and in-frame only. The sample shows 410,000 or so clones, approximately 91% of them seen only once. These data belong to a study of blood T cell repertoires in COVID-19. Study overall: Italy, Spain and the United States were the sources of the convalescent and acute COVID-19 samples.

The CDR3 has 16 amino acids. With V trimmed by 5 bases and J by 0 bases, 8 bases remained unmatched. CDR1 and CDR2 from the germline V gene are SGHRS and YFSETQ. Sequenced sample: peripheral blood. The sequence came from a woman between 40 and 50 years old with COVID-19, enrolled during active disease. This chain uses TRBV5-1 with TRBJ1-1; 9 bases are a match to TRBD1. The CDR3, as DNA: TGCGCCAGCAGTAAGGGGACAGGGATTATGAACACTGAAGCTTTCTTT. Translated: CASSKGTGIMNTEAFF. Full variable domain (rest looked up from reference TRBV5-1 and TRBJ1-1): KAGVTQTPRYLIKTRGQQVTLSCSPISGHRSVSWYQQTPGQGLQFLFEYFSETQRNKGNFPGRFSGRQFSNSRSEMNVSTLELGDSALYLCASSKGTGIMNTEAFFGQGTRLTVV.